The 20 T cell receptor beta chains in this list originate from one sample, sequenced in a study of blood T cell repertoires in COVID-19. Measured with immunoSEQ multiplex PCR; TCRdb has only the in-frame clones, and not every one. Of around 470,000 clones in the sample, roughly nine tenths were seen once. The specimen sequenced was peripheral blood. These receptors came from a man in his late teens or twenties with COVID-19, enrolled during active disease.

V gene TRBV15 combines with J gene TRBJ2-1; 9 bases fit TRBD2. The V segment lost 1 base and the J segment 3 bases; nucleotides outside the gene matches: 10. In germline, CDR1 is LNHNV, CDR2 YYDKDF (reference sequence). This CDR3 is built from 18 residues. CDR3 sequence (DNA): TGTGCCACCAGCAGAGTGAAAGGAAGCGGGAGGTACTACAATGAGCAGTTCTTC. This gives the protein CATSRVKGSGRYYNEQFF.

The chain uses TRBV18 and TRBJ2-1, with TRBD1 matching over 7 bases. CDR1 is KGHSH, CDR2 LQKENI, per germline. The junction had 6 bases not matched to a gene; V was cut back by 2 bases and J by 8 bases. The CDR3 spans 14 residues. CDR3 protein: CASSPNQGGDEQFF. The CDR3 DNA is TGTGCCAGCTCACCAAATCAAGGGGGCGATGAGCAGTTCTTC.

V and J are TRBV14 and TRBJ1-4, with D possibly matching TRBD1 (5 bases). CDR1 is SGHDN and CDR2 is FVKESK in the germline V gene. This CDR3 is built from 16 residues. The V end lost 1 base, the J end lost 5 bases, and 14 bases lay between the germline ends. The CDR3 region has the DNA TGTGCCAGCAGCCAAGTACGCGGTAGGGGAAATGAAAAACTGTTTTTT. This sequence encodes CASSQVRGRGNEKLFF.

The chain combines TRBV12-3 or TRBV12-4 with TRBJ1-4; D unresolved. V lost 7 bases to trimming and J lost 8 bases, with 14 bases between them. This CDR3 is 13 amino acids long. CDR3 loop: CASTRSLREKLFF. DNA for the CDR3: TGTGCCAGCACCCGAAGCTTGCGGGAAAAACTGTTTTTT.

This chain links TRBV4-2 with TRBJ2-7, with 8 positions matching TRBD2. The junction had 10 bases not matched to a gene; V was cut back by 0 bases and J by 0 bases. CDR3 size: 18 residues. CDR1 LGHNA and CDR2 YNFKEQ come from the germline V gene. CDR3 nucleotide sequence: TGTGCCAGCAGCCAAGATGCGCCGACTAGCGTAGTCTCCTACGAGCAGTACTTC. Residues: CASSQDAPTSVVSYEQYF.

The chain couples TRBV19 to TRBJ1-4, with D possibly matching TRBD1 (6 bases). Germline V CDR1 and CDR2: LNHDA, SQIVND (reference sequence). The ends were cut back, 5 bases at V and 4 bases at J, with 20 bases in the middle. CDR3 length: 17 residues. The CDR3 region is CASSFLLQTGYNEKLFF. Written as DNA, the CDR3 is TGTGCCAGTAGTTTTCTCCTCCAGACAGGATATAATGAAAAACTGTTTTTT.

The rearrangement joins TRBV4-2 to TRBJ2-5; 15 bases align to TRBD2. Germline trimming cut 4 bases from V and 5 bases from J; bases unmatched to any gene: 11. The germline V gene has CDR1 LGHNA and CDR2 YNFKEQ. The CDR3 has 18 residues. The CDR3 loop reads CASSLWTSGRASQETQYF. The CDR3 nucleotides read TGTGCCAGCAGCCTTTGGACTAGCGGGAGGGCCTCTCAGGAGACCCAGTACTTC.

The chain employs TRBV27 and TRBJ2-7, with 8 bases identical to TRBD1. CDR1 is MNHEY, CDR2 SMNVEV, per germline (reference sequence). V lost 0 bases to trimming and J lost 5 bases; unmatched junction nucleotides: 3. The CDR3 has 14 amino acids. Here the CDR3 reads CASSLSTGANEQYF. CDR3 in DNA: TGTGCCAGCAGTTTATCGACAGGGGCTAACGAGCAGTACTTC.

CDR3 protein: CASSESGGRDSDEQFF. DNA of the CDR3: TGTGCCAGCAGCGAGAGCGGGGGGCGGGATAGCGATGAGCAGTTCTTC. The J gene is TRBJ2-1, the V gene TRBV25-1, with 9 nucleotides matching TRBD2. Losses at the gene ends were 6 bases for V and 8 bases for J; bases not matched to a gene: 14. CDR1 MGHDK and CDR2 SYGVNS come from the germline V gene. This CDR3 is 16 amino acids long.

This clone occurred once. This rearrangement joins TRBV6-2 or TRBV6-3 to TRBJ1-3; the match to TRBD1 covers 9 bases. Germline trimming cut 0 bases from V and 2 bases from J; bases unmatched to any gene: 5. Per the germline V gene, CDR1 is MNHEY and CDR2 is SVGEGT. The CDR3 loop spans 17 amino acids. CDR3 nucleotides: TGTGCCAGCAGTTACTCGATGAACAGGGGGCCTGGAAACACCATATATTTT. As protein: CASSYSMNRGPGNTIYF.

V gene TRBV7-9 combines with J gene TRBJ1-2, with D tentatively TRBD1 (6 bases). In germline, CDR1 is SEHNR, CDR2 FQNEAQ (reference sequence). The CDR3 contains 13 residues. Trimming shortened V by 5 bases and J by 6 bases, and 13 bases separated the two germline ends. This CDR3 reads CASSLPTGDGYTF. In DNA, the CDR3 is TGTGCCAGCAGCCTCCCGACAGGTGATGGCTACACCTTC.

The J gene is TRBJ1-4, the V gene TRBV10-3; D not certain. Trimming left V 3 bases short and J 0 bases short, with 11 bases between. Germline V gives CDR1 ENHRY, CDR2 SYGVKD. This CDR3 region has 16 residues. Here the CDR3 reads CAISDGSLATNEKLFF. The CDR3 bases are TGTGCCATCAGTGATGGCAGTCTTGCAACTAATGAAAAACTGTTTTTT.

CDR3 sequence (DNA): TGTGCCATCAGCAGGACAGGCGCCTACGAGCAGTACTTC. It translates to CAISRTGAYEQYF. The rearrangement links TRBV10-3 to TRBJ2-7, with 7 bases aligning to TRBD1. Looked up from germline, CDR1 is ENHRY and CDR2 is SYGVKD. V lost 6 bases to trimming and J lost 2 bases; unmatched junction nucleotides: 4. The CDR3 consists of 13 residues.

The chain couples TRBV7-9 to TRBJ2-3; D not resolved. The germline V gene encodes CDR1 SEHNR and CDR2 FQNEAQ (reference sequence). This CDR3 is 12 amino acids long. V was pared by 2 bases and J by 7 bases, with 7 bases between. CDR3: CASSLQKNTQYF. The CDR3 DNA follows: TGTGCCAGCAGCTTACAGAAGAATACGCAGTATTTT.

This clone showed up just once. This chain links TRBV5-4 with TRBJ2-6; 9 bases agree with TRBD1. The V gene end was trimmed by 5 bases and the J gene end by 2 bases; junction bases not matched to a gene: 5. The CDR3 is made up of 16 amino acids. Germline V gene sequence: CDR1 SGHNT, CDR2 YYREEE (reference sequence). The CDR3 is CASRYRGRPGANVLTF. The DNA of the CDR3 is TGTGCCAGCAGGTACAGGGGGCGGCCTGGGGCCAACGTCCTGACTTTC.

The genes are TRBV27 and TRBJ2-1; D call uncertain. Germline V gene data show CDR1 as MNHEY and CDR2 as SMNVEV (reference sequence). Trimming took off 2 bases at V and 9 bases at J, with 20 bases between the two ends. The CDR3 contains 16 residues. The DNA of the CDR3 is TGTGCCAGCAGTTTAGGTGTGCTAGGCCGTGCGGTTGAGCAGTTCTTC. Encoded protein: CASSLGVLGRAVEQFF.

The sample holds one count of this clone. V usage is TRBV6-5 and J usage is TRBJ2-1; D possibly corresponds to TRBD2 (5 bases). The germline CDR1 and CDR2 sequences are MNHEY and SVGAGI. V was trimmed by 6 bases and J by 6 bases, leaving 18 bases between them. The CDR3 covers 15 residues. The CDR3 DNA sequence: TGTGCCAGCAGAAACATTCCCCGGGGTCCCAATGAGCAGTTCTTC. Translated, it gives CASRNIPRGPNEQFF.

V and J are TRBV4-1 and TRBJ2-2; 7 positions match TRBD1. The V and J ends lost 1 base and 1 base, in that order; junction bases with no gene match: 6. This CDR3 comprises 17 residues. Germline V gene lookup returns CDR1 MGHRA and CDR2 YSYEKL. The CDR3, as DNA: TGCGCCAGCAGCCAAGTCATCGCAGGGGGGAACACCGGGGAGCTGTTTTTT. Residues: CASSQVIAGGNTGELFF.

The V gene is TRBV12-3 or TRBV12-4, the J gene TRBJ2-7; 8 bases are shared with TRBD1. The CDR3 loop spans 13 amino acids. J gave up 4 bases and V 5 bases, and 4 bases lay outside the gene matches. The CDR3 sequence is CASSPQGAYEQYF. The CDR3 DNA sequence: TGTGCCAGCAGTCCTCAGGGGGCTTACGAGCAGTACTTC.

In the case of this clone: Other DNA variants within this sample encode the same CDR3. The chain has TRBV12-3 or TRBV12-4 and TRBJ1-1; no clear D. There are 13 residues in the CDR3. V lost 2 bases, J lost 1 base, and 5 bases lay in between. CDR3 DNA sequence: TGTGCCAGCAGTTTACAGGAGAACACTGAAGCTTTCTTT. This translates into CASSLQENTEAFF.